Described below is a single TCR beta chain sequence and its context. These data come from a study of technical replicates of blood from several donors. V was trimmed by 1 base and J by 5 bases, leaving 12 bases between them. CDR1 and CDR2 from the germline V gene are MGHRA and YSYEKL. The CDR3 is 15 residues long. Using immunoSEQ multiplex PCR, the repertoire was profiled, and TCRdb retains in-frame clones only, with some absent. The table has tens of thousands of clones, approximately 96% seen once. This chain links TRBV4-1 with TRBJ1-5; D gene unclear. Sequenced sample: T cells isolated from PBMCs. The sequence was collected from a human donor in good health. In nucleotides, the CDR3 is TGCGCCAGCAGCCAAGGGGCCTCGGGGTATCAGCCCCAGCATTTT. Its protein is CASSQGASGYQPQHF.